The clone carrying this TCR beta chain was observed many times. The CDR3 has 14 residues. Germline CDR1 reads MNHNS; CDR2 reads SASEGT. V shed 6 bases, J shed 0 bases, and the junction held 4 bases outside the gene matches. Genomic DNA templated the TCR beta VDJ and CDR3 profiling. TCRdb re-derived calls from the reads in MiXCR, one entry per CDR3 protein. The repertoire holds 400,000 to 600,000 distinct CDR3 sequences, approximately 33% seen once, with roughly 0.8% in the top ten. The data originate from a study of CD8+CD57+ T cells in acquired aplastic anemia. Only patients with CD8+CD57+ cell expansion on flow cytometry were chosen for sequencing.

The J gene is TRBJ1-2, the V gene TRBV6-1, with 7 bases matching TRBD1. This receptor was obtained from a human donor with aplastic anemia. Specimen: sorted CD4+, CD8+, or CD8+CD57+ T cells (not recorded which) from PBMCs. CDR3 DNA: TGTGCCAGCAGCCGACAGGGAGCTAACTATGGCTACACCTTC. It codes for CASSRQGANYGYTF.